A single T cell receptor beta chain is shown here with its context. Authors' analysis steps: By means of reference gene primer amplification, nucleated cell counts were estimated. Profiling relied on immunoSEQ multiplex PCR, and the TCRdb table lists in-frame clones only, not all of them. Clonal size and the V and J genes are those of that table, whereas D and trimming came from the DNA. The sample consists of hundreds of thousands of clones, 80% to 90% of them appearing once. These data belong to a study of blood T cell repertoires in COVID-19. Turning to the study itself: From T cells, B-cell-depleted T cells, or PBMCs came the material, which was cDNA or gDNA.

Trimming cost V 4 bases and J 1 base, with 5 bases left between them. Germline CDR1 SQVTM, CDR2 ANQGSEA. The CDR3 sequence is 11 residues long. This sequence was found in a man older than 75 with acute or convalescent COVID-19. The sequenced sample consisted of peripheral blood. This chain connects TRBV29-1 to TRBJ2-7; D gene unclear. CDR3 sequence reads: CSVAGSYEQYF. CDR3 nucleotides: TGCAGCGTTGCGGGTTCCTACGAGCAGTACTTC.